This record looks at one T cell receptor beta chain sequence and its context. The data derive from a study of blood T cell repertoires in COVID-19. Sequenced by immunoSEQ multiplex PCR; TCRdb stores in-frame clones only, minus some. The sample includes around 150,000 clones, around nine tenths of them seen just once. This TCR was sampled from a woman aged 40 to 50 with acute or convalescent COVID-19. The sequenced sample consisted of peripheral blood.

CDR3: CASSDNFGTGEGYTF. The CDR3 nucleotides read TGTGCCAGCAGTGACAATTTCGGGACAGGGGAAGGCTACACCTTC. The chain combines TRBV6-4 with TRBJ1-2; the match to TRBD1 covers 10 bases. Germline V gene data show CDR1 as MRHNA and CDR2 as SNTAGT. Germline trimming cut 2 bases from V and 8 bases from J; bases unmatched to any gene: 8. The CDR3 spans 15 residues.